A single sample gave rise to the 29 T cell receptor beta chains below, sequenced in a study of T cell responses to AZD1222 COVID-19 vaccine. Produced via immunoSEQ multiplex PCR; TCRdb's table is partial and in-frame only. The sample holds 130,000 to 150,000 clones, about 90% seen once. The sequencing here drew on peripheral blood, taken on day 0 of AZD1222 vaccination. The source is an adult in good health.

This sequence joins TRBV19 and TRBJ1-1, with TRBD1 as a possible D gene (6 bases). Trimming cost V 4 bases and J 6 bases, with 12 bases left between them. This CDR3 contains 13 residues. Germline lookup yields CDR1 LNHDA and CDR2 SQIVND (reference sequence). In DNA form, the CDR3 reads TGTGCCAGTAGTACTCTGAACAGGGCTGAAGCTTTCTTT. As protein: CASSTLNRAEAFF.

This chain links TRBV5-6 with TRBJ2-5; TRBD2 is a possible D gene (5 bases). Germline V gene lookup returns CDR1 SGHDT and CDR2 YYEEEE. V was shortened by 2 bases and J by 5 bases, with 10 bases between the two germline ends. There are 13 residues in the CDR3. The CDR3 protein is CASSLRTAETQYF. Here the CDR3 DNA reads TGTGCCAGCAGCTTAAGGACTGCGGAGACCCAGTACTTC. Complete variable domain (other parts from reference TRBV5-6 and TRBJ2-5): DAGVTQSPTHLIKTRGQQVTLRCSPKSGHDTVSWYQQALGQGPQFIFQYYEEEERQRGNFPDRFSGHQFPNYSSELNVNALLLGDSALYLCASSLRTAETQYFGPGTRLLVL.

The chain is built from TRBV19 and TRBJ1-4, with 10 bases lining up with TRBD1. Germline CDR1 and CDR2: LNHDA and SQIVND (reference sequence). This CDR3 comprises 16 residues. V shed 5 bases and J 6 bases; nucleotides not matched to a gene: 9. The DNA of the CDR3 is TGTGCCAGTAGTCTCGTGGGACAGGGGATATATGAAAAACTGTTTTTT. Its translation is CASSLVGQGIYEKLFF.

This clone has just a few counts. The CDR3 protein is CASSNSPRGGELFF. CDR3 nucleotide sequence: TGTGCCAGCAGCAATTCCCCCCGCGGAGGGGAGCTGTTTTTT. This sequence joins TRBV6-2 or TRBV6-3 and TRBJ2-2; D gene ambiguous. This CDR3 has 14 amino acids. V was pared by 6 bases and J by 8 bases, with 16 bases between. CDR1 and CDR2 (germline): MNHEY, SVGEGT.

The CDR3 spells CASSTPQRRVRNTIYF. CDR3 nucleotide sequence: TGTGCCAGTAGTACCCCCCAGCGCAGGGTTAGAAACACCATATATTTT. The chain links TRBV19 to TRBJ1-3, with a tentative D call TRBD1 (5 bases). This CDR3 has 16 residues. Trimming left V 4 bases short and J 5 bases short, with 18 bases between. The germline V gene has CDR1 LNHDA and CDR2 SQIVND (reference sequence).

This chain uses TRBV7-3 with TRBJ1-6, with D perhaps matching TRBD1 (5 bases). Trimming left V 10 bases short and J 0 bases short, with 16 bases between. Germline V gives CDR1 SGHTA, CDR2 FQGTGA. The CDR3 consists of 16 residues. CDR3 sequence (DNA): TGTGCCAACCGGGATGACAGAAGCTCCTATAATTCACCCCTCCACTTT. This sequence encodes CANRDDRSSYNSPLHF.

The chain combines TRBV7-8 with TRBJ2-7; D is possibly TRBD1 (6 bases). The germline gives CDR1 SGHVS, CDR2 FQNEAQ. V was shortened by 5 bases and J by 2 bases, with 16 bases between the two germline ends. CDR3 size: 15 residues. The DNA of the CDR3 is TGTGCCAGCAGCACTGGGACAAGCCGCACCTACGAGCAGTACTTC. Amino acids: CASSTGTSRTYEQYF.

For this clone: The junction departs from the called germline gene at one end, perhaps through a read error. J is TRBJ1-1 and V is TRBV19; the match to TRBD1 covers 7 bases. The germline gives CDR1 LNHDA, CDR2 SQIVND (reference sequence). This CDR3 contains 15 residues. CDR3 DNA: TGTGCTAGTAAAAAACCCGGGACAGTGAACACTGAAGCTTTCTTT. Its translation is CASKKPGTVNTEAFF.

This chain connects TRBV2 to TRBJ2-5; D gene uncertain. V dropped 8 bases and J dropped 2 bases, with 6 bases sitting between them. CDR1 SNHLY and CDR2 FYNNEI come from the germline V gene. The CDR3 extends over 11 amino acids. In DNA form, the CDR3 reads TGTGCCAGCTCGTCGCAAGAGACCCAGTACTTC. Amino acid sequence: CASSSQETQYF.

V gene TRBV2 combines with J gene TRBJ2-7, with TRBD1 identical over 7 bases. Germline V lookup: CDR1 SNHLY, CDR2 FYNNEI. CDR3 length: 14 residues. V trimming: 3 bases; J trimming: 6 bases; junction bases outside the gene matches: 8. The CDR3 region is CASSDVRTGGEQYF. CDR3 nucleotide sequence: TGTGCCAGCAGTGACGTAAGGACAGGCGGCGAGCAGTACTTC.

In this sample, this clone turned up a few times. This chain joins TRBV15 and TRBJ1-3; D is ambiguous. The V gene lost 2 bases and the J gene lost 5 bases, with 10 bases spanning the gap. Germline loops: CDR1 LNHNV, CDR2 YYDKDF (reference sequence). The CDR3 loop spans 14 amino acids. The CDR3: CATSRNQARNTIYF. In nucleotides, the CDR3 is TGTGCCACCAGCAGAAATCAGGCCAGAAACACCATATATTTT.

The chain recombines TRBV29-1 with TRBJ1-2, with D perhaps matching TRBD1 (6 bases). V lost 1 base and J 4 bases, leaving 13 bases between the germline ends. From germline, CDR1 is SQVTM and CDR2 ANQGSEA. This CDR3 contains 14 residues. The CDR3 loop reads CSVEVQGVVYGYTF. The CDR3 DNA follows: TGCAGCGTTGAAGTACAGGGAGTTGTCTATGGCTACACCTTC.

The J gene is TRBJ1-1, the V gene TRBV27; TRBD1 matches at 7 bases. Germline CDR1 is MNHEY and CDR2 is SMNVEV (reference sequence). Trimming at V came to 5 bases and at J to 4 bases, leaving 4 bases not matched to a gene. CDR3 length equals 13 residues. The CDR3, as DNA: TGTGCCAGCAGTAACACAGGGGTCACTGAAGCTTTCTTT. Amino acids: CASSNTGVTEAFF.

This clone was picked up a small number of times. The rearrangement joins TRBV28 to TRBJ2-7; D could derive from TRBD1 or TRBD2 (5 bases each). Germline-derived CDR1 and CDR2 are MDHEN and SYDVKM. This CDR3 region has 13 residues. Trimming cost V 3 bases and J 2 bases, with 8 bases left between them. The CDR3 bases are TGTGCCAGCAGTTTCCAGGGAGCCTACGAGCAGTACTTC. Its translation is CASSFQGAYEQYF.

CDR3 residues: CASSPTGVRTGELFF. The CDR3 DNA reads TGTGCCAGCAGTCCGACAGGGGTCCGCACCGGGGAGCTGTTTTTT. The V call is TRBV6-5, the J call TRBJ2-2, with 8 bases fitting TRBD1. Germline CDR1 reads MNHEY; CDR2 reads SVGAGI. This CDR3 comprises 15 residues. The V segment lost 5 bases and the J segment 4 bases; nucleotides outside the gene matches: 6.

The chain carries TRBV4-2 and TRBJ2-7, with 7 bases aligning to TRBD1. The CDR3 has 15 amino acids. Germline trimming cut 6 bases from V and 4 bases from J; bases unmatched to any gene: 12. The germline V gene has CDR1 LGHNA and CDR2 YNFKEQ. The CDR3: CASRWGLGGLYEQYF. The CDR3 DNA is TGTGCCAGCAGGTGGGGGTTAGGGGGCTTATACGAGCAGTACTTC.

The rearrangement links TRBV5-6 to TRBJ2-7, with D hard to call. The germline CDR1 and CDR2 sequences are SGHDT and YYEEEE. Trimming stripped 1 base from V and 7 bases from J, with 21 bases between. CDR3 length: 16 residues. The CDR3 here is CASSLRLWQASGEQYF. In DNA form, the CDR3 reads TGTGCCAGCAGCTTGCGCCTCTGGCAGGCCTCTGGAGAGCAGTACTTC.

CDR3 protein: CASSPGTGGTIYF. The CDR3 DNA reads as TGTGCCAGCAGCCCGGGGACCGGTGGGACCATATATTTT. The chain carries TRBV9 and TRBJ1-3; possible D gene TRBD1, 5 bases. CDR3 length equals 13 residues. V was trimmed by 4 bases and J by 10 bases, leaving 15 bases between them. The germline V gene has CDR1 SGDLS and CDR2 YYNGEE.

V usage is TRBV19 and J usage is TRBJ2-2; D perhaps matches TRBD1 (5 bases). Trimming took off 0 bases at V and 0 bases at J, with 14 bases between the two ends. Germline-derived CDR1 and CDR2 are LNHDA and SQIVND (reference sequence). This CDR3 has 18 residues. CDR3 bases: TGTGCCAGTAGTATAGATAGGTGGACACTCCCGAACACCGGGGAGCTGTTTTTT. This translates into CASSIDRWTLPNTGELFF.

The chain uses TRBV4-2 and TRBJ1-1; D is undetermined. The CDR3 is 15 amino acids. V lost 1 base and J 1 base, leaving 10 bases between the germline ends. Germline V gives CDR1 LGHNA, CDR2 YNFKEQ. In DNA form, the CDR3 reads TGTGCCAGCAGCCAAGGAAATAGGAGGAACACTGAAGCTTTCTTT. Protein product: CASSQGNRRNTEAFF.

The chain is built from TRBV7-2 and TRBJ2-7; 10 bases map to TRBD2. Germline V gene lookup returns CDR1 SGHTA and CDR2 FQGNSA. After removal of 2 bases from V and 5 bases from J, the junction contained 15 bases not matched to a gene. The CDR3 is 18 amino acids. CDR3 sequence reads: CASSLRLLTSGRANEQYF. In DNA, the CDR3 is TGTGCCAGCAGCTTACGATTACTTACGAGCGGGAGGGCTAACGAGCAGTACTTC.

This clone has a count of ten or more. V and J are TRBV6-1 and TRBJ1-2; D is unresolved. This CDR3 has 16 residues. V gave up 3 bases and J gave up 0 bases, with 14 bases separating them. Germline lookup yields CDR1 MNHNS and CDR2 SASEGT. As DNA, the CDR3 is TGTGCCAGCAGTGAGGGTCCGGAGATGACTAACTATGGCTACACCTTC. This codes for CASSEGPEMTNYGYTF.

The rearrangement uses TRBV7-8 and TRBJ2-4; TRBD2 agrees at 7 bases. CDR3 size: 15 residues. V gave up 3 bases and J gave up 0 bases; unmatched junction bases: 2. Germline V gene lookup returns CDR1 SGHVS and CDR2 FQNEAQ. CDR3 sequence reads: CASSLGGVAKNIQYF. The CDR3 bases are TGTGCCAGCAGCTTGGGGGGGGTAGCCAAAAACATTCAGTACTTC.

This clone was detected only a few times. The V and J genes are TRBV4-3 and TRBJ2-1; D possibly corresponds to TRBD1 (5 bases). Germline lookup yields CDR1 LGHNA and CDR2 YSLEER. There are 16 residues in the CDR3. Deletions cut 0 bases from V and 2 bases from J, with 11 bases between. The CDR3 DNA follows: TGCGCCAGCAGCCAAGAAGGGCAGGGCGCCTACAATGAGCAGTTCTTC. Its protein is CASSQEGQGAYNEQFF.

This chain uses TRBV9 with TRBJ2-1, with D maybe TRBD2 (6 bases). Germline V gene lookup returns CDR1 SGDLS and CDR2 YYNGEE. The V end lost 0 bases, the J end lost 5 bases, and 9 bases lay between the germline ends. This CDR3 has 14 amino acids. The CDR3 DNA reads TGTGCCAGCAGCGTAGCCGGAGGGCACAATGAGCAGTTCTTC. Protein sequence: CASSVAGGHNEQFF.

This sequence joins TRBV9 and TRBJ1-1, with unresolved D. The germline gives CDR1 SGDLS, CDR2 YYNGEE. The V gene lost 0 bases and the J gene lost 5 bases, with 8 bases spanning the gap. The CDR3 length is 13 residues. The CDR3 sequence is CASSVELRTEAFF. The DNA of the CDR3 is TGTGCCAGCAGCGTAGAGCTAAGGACTGAAGCTTTCTTT.

CDR3 sequence reads: CASRTRESSYNEQFF. As DNA, the CDR3 is TGTGCCAGCAGAACGAGGGAGAGCTCCTACAATGAGCAGTTCTTC. J is TRBJ2-1 and V is TRBV6-5, with TRBD2 as a possible D gene (5 bases). The germline V gene encodes CDR1 MNHEY and CDR2 SVGAGI. V was pared by 6 bases and J by 0 bases, with 12 bases between. The CDR3 extends over 15 amino acids.

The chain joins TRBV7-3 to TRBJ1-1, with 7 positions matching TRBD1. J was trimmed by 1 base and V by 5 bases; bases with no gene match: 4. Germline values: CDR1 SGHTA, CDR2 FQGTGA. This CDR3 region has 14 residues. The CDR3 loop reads CASSHRGQNTEAFF. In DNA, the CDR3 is TGTGCCAGCAGCCACAGGGGTCAGAACACTGAAGCTTTCTTT.

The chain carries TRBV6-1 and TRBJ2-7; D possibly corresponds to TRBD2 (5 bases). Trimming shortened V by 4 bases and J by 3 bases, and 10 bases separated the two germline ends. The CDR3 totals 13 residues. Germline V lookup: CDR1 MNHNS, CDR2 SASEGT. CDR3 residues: CASSGAAGYEQYF. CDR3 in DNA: TGTGCCAGCAGTGGAGCCGCGGGCTACGAGCAGTACTTC.